The clone carrying this T cell receptor (beta chain) was detected ten times or more. What it binds is unknown. Looked up from germline, CDR1 is SGHRS and CDR2 is YFSETQ. Trimming took 4 bases from V and 4 from J, leaving 14 bases between them. The length of the CDR3 is 14 residues. One entry per CDR3 protein results from TCRdb running MiXCR on the 5' RACE reads. The data show 65,000 to 85,000 distinct CDR3 sequences, more than 3% seen once. This entry comes from a study of neurological immune-mediated disorders. General study results and limits: Neither clinical nor MRI features were associated with the multiple sclerosis repertoire cluster. Private repertoires in all groups were suggested, as expanded clones shared no CDR3 amino acid sequences across subjects.

V and J are TRBV5-1 and TRBJ1-1; D gene uncertain. Specimen: PBMCs. This sequence was found in a woman in her 50s with multiple sclerosis. DNA of the CDR3: TGCGCCAGCAGCACCATGGACGCGGTCACTGAAGCTTTCTTT. As protein: CASSTMDAVTEAFF.